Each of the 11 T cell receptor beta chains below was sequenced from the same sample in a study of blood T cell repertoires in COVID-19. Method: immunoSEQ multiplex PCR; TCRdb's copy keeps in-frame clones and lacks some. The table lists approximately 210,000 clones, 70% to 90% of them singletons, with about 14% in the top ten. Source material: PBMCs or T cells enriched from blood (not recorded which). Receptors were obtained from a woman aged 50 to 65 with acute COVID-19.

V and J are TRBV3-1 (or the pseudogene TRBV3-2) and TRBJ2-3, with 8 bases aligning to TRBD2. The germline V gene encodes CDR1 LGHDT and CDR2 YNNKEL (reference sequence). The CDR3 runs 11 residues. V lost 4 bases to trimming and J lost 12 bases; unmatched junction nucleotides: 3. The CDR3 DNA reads TGTGCCAGCAGCCTGGGACTAGTCCAGTATTTT. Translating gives CASSLGLVQYF.

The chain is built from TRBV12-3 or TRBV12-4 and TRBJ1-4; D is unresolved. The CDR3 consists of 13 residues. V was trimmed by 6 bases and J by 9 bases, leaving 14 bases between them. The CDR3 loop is CASRPDMGKKLFF. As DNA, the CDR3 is TGTGCCAGCAGGCCAGACATGGGCAAAAAACTGTTTTTT.

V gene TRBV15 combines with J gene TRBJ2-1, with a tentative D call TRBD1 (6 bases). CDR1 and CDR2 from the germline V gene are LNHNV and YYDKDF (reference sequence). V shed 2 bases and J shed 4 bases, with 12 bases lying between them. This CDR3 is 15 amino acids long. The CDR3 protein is CATSRSGVRYNEQFF. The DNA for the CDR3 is TGTGCCACCAGCAGATCAGGGGTCCGTTACAATGAGCAGTTCTTC.

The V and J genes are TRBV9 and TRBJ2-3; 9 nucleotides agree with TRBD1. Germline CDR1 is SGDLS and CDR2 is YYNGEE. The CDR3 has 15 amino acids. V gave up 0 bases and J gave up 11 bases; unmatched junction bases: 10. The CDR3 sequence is CASSVDHEPGQGQYF. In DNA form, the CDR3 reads TGTGCCAGCAGCGTAGACCATGAACCGGGACAGGGGCAGTATTTT.

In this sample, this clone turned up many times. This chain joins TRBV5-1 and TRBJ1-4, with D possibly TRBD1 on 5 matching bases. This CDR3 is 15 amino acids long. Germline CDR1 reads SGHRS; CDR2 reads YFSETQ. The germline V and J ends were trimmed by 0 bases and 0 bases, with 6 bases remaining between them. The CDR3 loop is CASSLAGATNEKLFF. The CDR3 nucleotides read TGCGCCAGCAGCTTGGCGGGGGCAACTAATGAAAAACTGTTTTTT. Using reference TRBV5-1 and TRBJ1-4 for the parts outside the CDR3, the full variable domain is KAGVTQTPRYLIKTRGQQVTLSCSPISGHRSVSWYQQTPGQGLQFLFEYFSETQRNKGNFPGRFSGRQFSNSRSEMNVSTLELGDSALYLCASSLAGATNEKLFFGSGTQLSVL.

CDR3 sequence (DNA): TGTGCCAGCTCACCGGACAGGGGTAGGTTGCAGTTCTTC. As protein: CASSPDRGRLQFF. The chain links TRBV18 to TRBJ2-1, with 9 bases matching TRBD1. The CDR3 covers 13 residues. The V segment lost 3 bases and the J segment 12 bases; nucleotides outside the gene matches: 6. CDR1 is KGHSH and CDR2 is LQKENI in the germline V gene.

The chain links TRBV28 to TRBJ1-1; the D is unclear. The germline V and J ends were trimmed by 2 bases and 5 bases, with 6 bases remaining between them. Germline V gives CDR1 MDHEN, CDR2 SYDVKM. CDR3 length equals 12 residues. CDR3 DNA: TGTGCCAGCAGTTTAATTCCGACTGAAGCTTTCTTT. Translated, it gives CASSLIPTEAFF.

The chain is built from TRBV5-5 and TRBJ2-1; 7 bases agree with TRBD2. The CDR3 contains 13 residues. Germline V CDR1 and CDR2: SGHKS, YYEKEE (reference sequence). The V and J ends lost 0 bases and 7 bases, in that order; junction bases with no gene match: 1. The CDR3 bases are TGTGCCAGCAGCTTGGGCGGGAGTAATGAGCAGTTCTTC. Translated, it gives CASSLGGSNEQFF.

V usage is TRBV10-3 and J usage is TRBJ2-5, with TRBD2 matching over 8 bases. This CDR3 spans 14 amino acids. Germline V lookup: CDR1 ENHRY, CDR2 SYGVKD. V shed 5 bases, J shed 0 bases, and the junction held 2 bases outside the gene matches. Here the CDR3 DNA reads TGTGCCATCAGTCCGGGGGGGAACCAAGAGACCCAGTACTTC. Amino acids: CAISPGGNQETQYF.

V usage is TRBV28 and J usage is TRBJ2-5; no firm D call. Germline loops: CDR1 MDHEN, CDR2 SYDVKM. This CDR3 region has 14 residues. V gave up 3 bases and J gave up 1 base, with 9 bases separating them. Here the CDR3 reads CASSFRQVQETQYF. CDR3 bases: TGTGCCAGCAGTTTCCGACAAGTCCAAGAGACCCAGTACTTC.

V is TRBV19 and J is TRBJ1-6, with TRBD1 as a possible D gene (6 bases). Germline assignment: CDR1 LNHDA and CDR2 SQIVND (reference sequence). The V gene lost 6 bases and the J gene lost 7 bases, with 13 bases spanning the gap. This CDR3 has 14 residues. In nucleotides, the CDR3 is TGTGCCAGTAGAACGGGACAACCGAATTCACCCCTCCACTTT. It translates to CASRTGQPNSPLHF.